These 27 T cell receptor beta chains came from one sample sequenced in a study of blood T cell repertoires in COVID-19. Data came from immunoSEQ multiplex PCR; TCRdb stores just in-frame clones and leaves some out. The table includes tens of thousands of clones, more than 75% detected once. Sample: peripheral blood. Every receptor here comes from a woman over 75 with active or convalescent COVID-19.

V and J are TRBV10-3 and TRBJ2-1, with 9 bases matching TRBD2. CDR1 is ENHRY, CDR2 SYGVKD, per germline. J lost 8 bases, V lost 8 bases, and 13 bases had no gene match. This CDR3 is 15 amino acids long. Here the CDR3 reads CAILPRRGGRDEQFF. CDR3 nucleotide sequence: TGTGCCATCTTGCCCCGGCGGGGGGGGCGGGATGAGCAGTTCTTC.

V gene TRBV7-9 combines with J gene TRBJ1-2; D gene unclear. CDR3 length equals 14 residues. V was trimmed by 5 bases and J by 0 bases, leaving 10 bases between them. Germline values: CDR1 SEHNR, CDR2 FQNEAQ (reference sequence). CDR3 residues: CASSRGSTNYGYTF. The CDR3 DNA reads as TGTGCCAGCAGCCGCGGATCTACTAACTATGGCTACACCTTC.

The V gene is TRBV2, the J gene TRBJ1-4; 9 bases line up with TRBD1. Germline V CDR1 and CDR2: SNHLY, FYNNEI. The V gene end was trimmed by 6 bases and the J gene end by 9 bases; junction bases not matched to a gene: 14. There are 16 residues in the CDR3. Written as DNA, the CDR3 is TGTGCCAGCAGCCCAATAACCCGGGACAGGGATCAAAAACTGTTTTTT. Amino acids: CASSPITRDRDQKLFF.

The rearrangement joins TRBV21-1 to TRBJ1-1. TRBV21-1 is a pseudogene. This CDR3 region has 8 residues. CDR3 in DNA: TGTGCCAGTCTCCCCTCTTTCTTT. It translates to CASLPSFF.

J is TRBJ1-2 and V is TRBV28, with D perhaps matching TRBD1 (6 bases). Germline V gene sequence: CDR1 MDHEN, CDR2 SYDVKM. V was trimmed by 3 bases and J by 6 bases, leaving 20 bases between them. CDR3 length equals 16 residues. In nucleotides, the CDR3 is TGTGCCAGCAGTTTCACTCGACCGGACAGAGGGGATGGCTACACCTTC. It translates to CASSFTRPDRGDGYTF.

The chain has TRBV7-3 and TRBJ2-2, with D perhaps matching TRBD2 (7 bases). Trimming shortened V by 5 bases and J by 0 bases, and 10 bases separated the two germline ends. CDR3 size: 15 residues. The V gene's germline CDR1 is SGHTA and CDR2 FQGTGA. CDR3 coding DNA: TGTGCCAGCAGCGCGGGGGCCGCGAACACCGGGGAGCTGTTTTTT. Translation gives CASSAGAANTGELFF.

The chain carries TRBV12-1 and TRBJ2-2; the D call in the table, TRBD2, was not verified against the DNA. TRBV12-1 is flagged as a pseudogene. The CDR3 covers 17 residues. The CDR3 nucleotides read TGTGCCAGCAGCTTGGGAGCTAAACAGACGAACACCGGGGAGCTGTTTTTT. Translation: CASSLGAKQTNTGELFF.

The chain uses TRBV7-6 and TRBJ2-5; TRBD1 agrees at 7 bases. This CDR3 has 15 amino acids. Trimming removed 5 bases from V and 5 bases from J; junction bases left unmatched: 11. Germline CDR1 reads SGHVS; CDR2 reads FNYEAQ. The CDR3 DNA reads TGTGCCAGCAGCCTACAGACAGGGTTAATGGAGACCCAGTACTTC. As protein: CASSLQTGLMETQYF.

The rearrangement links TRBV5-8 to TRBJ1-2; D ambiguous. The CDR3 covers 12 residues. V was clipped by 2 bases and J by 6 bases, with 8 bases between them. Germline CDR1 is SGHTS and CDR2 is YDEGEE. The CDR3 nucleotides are TGTGCCAGCAGCTTTTCCCAGGATGGCTACACCTTC. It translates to CASSFSQDGYTF. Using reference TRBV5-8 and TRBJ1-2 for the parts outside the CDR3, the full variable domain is EAGVTQSPTHLIKTRGQQATLRCSPISGHTSVYWYQQALGLGLQFLLWYDEGEERNRGNFPPRFSGRQFPNYSSELNVNALELEDSALYLCASSFSQDGYTFGSGTRLTVV.

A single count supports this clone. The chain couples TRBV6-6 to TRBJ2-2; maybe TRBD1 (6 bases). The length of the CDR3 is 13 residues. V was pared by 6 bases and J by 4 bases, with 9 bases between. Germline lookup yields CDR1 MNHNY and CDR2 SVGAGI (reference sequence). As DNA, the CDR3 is TGTGCCAGCAGCGGGACATCCACCGGGGAGCTGTTTTTT. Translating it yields CASSGTSTGELFF.

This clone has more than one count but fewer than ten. The CDR3 spells CASSQDWDRSYEQYF. The CDR3 DNA follows: TGTGCCAGCAGCCAAGATTGGGACAGGTCCTACGAGCAGTACTTC. The chain uses TRBV3-1 (or the pseudogene TRBV3-2) and TRBJ2-7; 8 bases map to TRBD1. CDR1 is LGHDT, CDR2 YNNKEL, per germline (reference sequence). With V trimmed by 0 bases and J by 1 base, 2 bases remained unmatched. The CDR3 consists of 15 residues.

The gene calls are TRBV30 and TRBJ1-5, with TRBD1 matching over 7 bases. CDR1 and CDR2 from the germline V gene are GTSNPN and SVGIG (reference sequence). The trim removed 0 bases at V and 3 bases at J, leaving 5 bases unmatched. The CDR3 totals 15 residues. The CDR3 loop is CAWSVRGGSNQPQHF. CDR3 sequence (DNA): TGTGCCTGGAGTGTAAGAGGGGGCTCCAATCAGCCCCAGCATTTT.

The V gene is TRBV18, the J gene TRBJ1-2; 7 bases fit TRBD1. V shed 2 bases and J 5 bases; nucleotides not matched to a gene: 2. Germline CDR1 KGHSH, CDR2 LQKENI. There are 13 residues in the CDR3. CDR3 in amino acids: CASSPGTAYGYTF. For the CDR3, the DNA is TGTGCCAGCTCACCAGGGACAGCTTATGGCTACACCTTC.

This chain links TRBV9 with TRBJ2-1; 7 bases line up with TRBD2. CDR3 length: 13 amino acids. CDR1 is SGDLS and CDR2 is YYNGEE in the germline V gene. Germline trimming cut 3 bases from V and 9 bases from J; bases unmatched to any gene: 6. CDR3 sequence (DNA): TGTGCCAGCAGCGCCGGGGGGAGTAGTGAGCAGTTCTTC. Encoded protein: CASSAGGSSEQFF.

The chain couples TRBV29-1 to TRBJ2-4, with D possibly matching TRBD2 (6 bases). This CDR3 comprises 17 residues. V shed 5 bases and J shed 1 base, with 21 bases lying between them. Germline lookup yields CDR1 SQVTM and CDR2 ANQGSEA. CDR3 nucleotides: TGCAGCGTTCTGACTTGGGACTCCCAGTCCGCCAAAAACATTCAGTACTTC. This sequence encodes CSVLTWDSQSAKNIQYF.

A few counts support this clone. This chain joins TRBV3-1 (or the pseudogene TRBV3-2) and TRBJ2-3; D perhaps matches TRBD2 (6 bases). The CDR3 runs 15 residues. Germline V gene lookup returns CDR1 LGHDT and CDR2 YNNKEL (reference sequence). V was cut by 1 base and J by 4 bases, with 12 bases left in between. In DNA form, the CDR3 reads TGTGCCAGCAGCCAAGGGCAAGGGGAGGCAGATACGCAGTATTTT. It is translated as CASSQGQGEADTQYF.

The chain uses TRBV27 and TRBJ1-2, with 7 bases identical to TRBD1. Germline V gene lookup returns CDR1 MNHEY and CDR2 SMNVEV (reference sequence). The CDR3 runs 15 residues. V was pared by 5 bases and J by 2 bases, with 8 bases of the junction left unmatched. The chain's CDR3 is CASSPGRGRNYGYTF. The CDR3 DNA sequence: TGTGCCAGCAGTCCCGGGAGGGGGCGGAACTATGGCTACACCTTC.

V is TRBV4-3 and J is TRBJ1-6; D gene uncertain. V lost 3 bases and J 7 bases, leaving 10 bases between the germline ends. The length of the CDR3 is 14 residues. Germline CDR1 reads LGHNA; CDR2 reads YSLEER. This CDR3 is CASSQSHGNSPLHF. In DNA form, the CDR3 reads TGCGCCAGCAGCCAGAGCCACGGGAATTCACCCCTCCACTTT.

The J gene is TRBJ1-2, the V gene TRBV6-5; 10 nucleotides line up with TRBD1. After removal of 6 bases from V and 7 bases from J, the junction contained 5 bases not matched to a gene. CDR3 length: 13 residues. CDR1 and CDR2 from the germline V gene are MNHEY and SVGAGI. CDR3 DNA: TGTGCCAGCAGGCGACAGGGGGCGGGTGGCTACACCTTC. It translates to CASRRQGAGGYTF.

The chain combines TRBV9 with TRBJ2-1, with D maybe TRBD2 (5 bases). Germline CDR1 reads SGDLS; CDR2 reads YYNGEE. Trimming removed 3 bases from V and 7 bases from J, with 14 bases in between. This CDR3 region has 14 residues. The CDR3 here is CASSERDYGNEQFF. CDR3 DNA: TGTGCCAGCAGCGAGAGGGATTATGGGAATGAGCAGTTCTTC.

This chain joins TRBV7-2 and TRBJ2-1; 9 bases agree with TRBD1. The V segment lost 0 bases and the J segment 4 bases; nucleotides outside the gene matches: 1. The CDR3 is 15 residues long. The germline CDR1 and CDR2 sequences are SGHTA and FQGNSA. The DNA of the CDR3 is TGTGCCAGCAGCTTAGCGGGACAGGGTTACAATGAGCAGTTCTTC. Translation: CASSLAGQGYNEQFF.

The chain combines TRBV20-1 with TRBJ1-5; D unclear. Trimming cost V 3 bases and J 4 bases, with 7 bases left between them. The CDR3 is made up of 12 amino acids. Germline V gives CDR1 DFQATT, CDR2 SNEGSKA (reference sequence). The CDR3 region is CSASNPNQPQHF. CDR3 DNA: TGCAGTGCTAGTAATCCTAATCAGCCCCAGCATTTT.

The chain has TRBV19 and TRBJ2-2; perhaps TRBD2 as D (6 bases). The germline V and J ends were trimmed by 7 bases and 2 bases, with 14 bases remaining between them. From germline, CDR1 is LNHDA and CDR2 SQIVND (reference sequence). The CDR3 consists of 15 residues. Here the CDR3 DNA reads TGTGCCAGTACCCCGGGAGCGGTTAACACCGGGGAGCTGTTTTTT. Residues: CASTPGAVNTGELFF.

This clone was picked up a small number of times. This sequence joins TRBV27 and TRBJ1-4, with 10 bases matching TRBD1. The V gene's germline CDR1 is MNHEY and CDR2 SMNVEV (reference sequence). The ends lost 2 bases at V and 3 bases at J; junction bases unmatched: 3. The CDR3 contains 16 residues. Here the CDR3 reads CASSLVGTGANEKLFF. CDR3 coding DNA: TGTGCCAGCAGTTTAGTAGGGACAGGGGCTAATGAAAAACTGTTTTTT.

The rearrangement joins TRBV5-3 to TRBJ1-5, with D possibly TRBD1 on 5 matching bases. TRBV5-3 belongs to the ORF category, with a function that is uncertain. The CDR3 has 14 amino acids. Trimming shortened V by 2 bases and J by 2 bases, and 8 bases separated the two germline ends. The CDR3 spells CARSFGGCNQPQHF. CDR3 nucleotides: TGTGCCAGAAGCTTCGGGGGATGCAATCAGCCCCAGCATTTT.

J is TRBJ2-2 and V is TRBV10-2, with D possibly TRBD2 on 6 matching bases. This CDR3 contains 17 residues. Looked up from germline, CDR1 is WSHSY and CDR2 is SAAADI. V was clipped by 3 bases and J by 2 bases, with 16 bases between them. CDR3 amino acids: CASSEGVGGSNTGELFF. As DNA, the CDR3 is TGCGCCAGCAGTGAAGGGGTGGGAGGTAGCAACACCGGGGAGCTGTTTTTT.

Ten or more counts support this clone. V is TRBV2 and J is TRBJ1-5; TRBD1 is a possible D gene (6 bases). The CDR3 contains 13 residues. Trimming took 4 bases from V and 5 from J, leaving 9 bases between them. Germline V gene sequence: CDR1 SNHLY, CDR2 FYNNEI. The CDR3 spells CASSADSDQPQHF. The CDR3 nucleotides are TGTGCCAGCAGTGCGGACAGTGATCAGCCCCAGCATTTT.